The clone carrying this T cell receptor (beta chain) has ten or more counts. What it recognizes is unknown. One entry per CDR3 protein, called by TCRdb with MiXCR from the 5' RACE reads. The sample records 1.5 million to 2 million distinct CDR3 sequences, under 35% being singletons. V was clipped by 5 bases and J by 0 bases, with 11 bases between them. There are 15 residues in the CDR3. The germline gives CDR1 SGHDN, CDR2 FVKESK. The data were taken from a study of identical twins. General study findings and limits: Fewer insertions marked abundant cord blood beta clonotypes; young adult naive trended weakly, memory not at all.

This rearrangement joins TRBV14 to TRBJ2-1; D is ambiguous. The clonotype originates from a newborn girl in good health. Sequencing was done on a sample of cord blood. CDR3 residues: CASSLYPSSYNEQFF. In nucleotides, the CDR3 is TGTGCCAGCAGCTTATACCCCAGCTCCTACAATGAGCAGTTCTTC. Full variable domain (remainder filled in from reference TRBV14 and TRBJ2-1): EAGVTQFPSHSVIEKGQTVTLRCDPISGHDNLYWYRRVMGKEIKFLLHFVKESKQDESGMPNNRFLAERTGGTYSTLKVQPAELEDSGVYFCASSLYPSSYNEQFFGPGTRLTVL.